The next 21 T cell receptor beta chains were all read from a single sample in a study of shared clonotypes between healthy human individuals. CD45RO-negative CD8 cells positively selected for CCR7 made up the naive population, which excluded terminally differentiated effector memory CD45RA+ cells. The data were produced by immunoSEQ multiplex PCR, yet TCRdb's version contains in-frame clones alone and is incomplete. The table records about 1.9 million clones, 80% to 95% of them present only once. The specimen was naive CD8+ T cells from PBMCs. These receptors were obtained from a man younger than 30 in good health. Some clones in this sample may be carry-over from other donors' samples.

The chain is built from TRBV4-1 and TRBJ2-5, with 11 bases identical to TRBD1. The ends lost 4 bases at V and 2 bases at J; junction bases unmatched: 3. The germline V gene encodes CDR1 MGHRA and CDR2 YSYEKL. This CDR3 spans 15 amino acids. CDR3 residues: CASSPRDRGQETQYF. As DNA, the CDR3 is TGCGCCAGCAGCCCACGGGACAGGGGGCAAGAGACCCAGTACTTC.

The V gene is TRBV7-2, the J gene TRBJ2-5; 13 bases fit TRBD2. The CDR3 is made up of 18 amino acids. The J segment lost 0 bases and the V segment lost 5 bases, leaving 9 bases of the junction unmatched. The germline gives CDR1 SGHTA, CDR2 FQGNSA. CDR3 amino acids: CASSPRLAGGIDQETQYF. CDR3 DNA sequence: TGTGCCAGCAGCCCGCGACTAGCGGGAGGTATCGACCAAGAGACCCAGTACTTC.

The rearrangement links TRBV7-8 to TRBJ2-7; 8 nucleotides match TRBD1. CDR3 length equals 14 residues. From germline, CDR1 is SGHVS and CDR2 FQNEAQ. V was clipped by 0 bases and J by 5 bases; unmatched bases: 3. The CDR3 loop is CASSLAGQGHEQYF. The CDR3 nucleotides are TGTGCCAGCAGCTTAGCCGGACAGGGACACGAGCAGTACTTC.

V and J are TRBV6-1 and TRBJ1-5, with D possibly matching TRBD1 (6 bases). The CDR3 consists of 16 residues. The V end was cut by 3 bases, the J end by 0 bases, with 12 bases between. Germline V gives CDR1 MNHNS, CDR2 SASEGT. The CDR3 DNA reads TGTGCCAGCAGTGACCTGACAGGTTATAGCAATCAGCCCCAGCATTTT. Amino acids: CASSDLTGYSNQPQHF.

This chain connects TRBV4-1 to TRBJ2-7; D gene unclear. The CDR3 is 13 amino acids. Trimming stripped 3 bases from V and 7 bases from J, with 13 bases between. The V gene's germline CDR1 is MGHRA and CDR2 YSYEKL. The CDR3 DNA follows: TGCGCCAGCAGCCACCTGGTAGACAAAGAGCAGTACTTC. This encodes CASSHLVDKEQYF.

This sequence joins TRBV27 and TRBJ2-1; TRBD2 aligns across 12 bases. The CDR3 length is 17 residues. Trimming at V came to 5 bases and at J to 7 bases, leaving 12 bases not matched to a gene. The germline gives CDR1 MNHEY, CDR2 SMNVEV (reference sequence). The CDR3 sequence: CASSLLAGGPSRNEQFF. Here the CDR3 DNA reads TGTGCCAGCAGTCTCCTAGCGGGAGGGCCTTCGAGAAATGAGCAGTTCTTC.

The gene calls are TRBV27 and TRBJ1-1, with D maybe TRBD1 (6 bases). Per germline, CDR1 MNHEY and CDR2 SMNVEV (reference sequence). CDR3 length: 12 residues. The germline V and J ends were trimmed by 6 bases and 6 bases, with 11 bases remaining between them. The CDR3 DNA is TGTGCCAGCAGCACAGGGATCTCTGAAGCTTTCTTT. Protein product: CASSTGISEAFF.

V is TRBV6-5 and J is TRBJ1-4; no clear D gene. Germline V CDR1 and CDR2: MNHEY, SVGAGI. V lost 4 bases to trimming and J lost 0 bases, with 9 bases between them. The CDR3 is 15 residues long. The CDR3 protein is CASSFFQATNEKLFF. CDR3 DNA: TGTGCCAGCAGTTTCTTTCAAGCAACTAATGAAAAACTGTTTTTT.

This clone was detected once. The chain uses TRBV5-6 and TRBJ1-5; D is undetermined. Germline V gene sequence: CDR1 SGHDT, CDR2 YYEEEE. V lost 4 bases and J 5 bases, leaving 16 bases between the germline ends. The CDR3 extends over 15 amino acids. The chain's CDR3 is CASSRGSGVYQPQHF. CDR3 nucleotides: TGTGCCAGCAGCAGAGGGTCAGGAGTCTATCAGCCCCAGCATTTT. Supplemented by reference TRBV5-6 and TRBJ1-5, the full variable domain reads DAGVTQSPTHLIKTRGQQVTLRCSPKSGHDTVSWYQQALGQGPQFIFQYYEEEERQRGNFPDRFSGHQFPNYSSELNVNALLLGDSALYLCASSRGSGVYQPQHFGDGTRLSIL.

This clone was counted between two and nine times. The CDR3 loop reads CASSTRDGRPEAFF. The CDR3, as DNA: TGTGCCAGTAGTACCCGGGACGGCCGACCTGAAGCTTTCTTT. This rearrangement joins TRBV19 to TRBJ1-1; weak D call: TRBD1 (5 bases). The CDR3 has 14 residues. V lost 4 bases and J lost 6, with 15 bases in between. The germline CDR1 and CDR2 sequences are LNHDA and SQIVND (reference sequence).

This chain connects TRBV7-8 to TRBJ2-2, with D maybe TRBD1 (6 bases). Germline V gene data show CDR1 as SGHVS and CDR2 as FQNEAQ. The CDR3 is 15 amino acids. V was trimmed by 0 bases and J by 7 bases, leaving 12 bases between them. CDR3: CASSLATGSFGELFF. DNA of the CDR3: TGTGCCAGCAGCTTAGCTACAGGGAGTTTCGGGGAGCTGTTTTTT.

The chain carries TRBV27 and TRBJ2-5; 12 nucleotides match TRBD2. Germline V gene data show CDR1 as MNHEY and CDR2 as SMNVEV (reference sequence). The CDR3 has 17 residues. J lost 1 base, V lost 1 base, and 4 bases had no gene match. DNA for the CDR3: TGTGCCAGCAGTTTATGGGCTAGCGGGAGGGCCCAAGAGACCCAGTACTTC. Residues: CASSLWASGRAQETQYF.

The rearrangement links TRBV7-8 to TRBJ2-1; 8 nucleotides agree with TRBD2. The CDR3 totals 14 residues. V shed 6 bases and J 7 bases; nucleotides not matched to a gene: 8. Per germline, CDR1 SGHVS and CDR2 FQNEAQ. This CDR3 reads CASSPGGPRNEQFF. The CDR3 DNA follows: TGTGCCAGCAGTCCGGGAGGGCCAAGGAATGAGCAGTTCTTC.

The chain links TRBV13 to TRBJ2-2, with D hard to call. The V gene lost 0 bases and the J gene lost 0 bases, with 14 bases spanning the gap. The CDR3 has 18 residues. The germline V gene has CDR1 PRHDT and CDR2 FYEKMQ (reference sequence). As DNA, the CDR3 is TGTGCCAGCAGCTTAGGACAGAGAGTAACATCGAACACCGGGGAGCTGTTTTTT. Protein sequence: CASSLGQRVTSNTGELFF.

This rearrangement joins TRBV7-8 to TRBJ2-1; TRBD2 matches 16 bases. Germline assignment: CDR1 SGHVS and CDR2 FQNEAQ. This CDR3 has 18 amino acids. Germline trimming cut 7 bases from V and 4 bases from J; bases unmatched to any gene: 10. DNA for the CDR3: TGTGCCAGCAACTCGGGACTAGCGGGAGGGCCGCGGTACAATGAGCAGTTCTTC. Encoded protein: CASNSGLAGGPRYNEQFF.

The chain has TRBV9 and TRBJ2-3, with D possibly TRBD2 on 6 matching bases. In germline, CDR1 is SGDLS, CDR2 YYNGEE. The CDR3 has 17 residues. V was pared by 0 bases and J by 0 bases, with 14 bases between. The CDR3 loop is CASSVGGSGASTDTQYF. CDR3 bases: TGTGCCAGCAGCGTAGGGGGTAGCGGAGCCAGCACAGATACGCAGTATTTT.

This sequence joins TRBV7-3 and TRBJ2-1; D not resolved. The V end lost 3 bases, the J end lost 0 bases, and 15 bases lay between the germline ends. There are 17 residues in the CDR3. Germline assignment: CDR1 SGHTA and CDR2 FQGTGA. The CDR3, as DNA: TGTGCCAGCAGCTTTTACGGCGGCCGTAGCTCCTACAATGAGCAGTTCTTC. This encodes CASSFYGGRSSYNEQFF.

This chain links TRBV5-6 with TRBJ2-2, with 7 bases identical to TRBD1. The CDR3 runs 16 residues. J lost 5 bases, V lost 4 bases, and 11 bases had no gene match. CDR1 and CDR2 (germline): SGHDT, YYEEEE. CDR3 sequence: CASSPPGTELTGELFF. CDR3 DNA: TGTGCCAGCAGCCCGCCCGGGACAGAATTAACCGGGGAGCTGTTTTTT.

The chain combines TRBV10-3 with TRBJ2-7; TRBD2 might be the D (5 bases). V lost 2 bases and J 2 bases, leaving 10 bases between the germline ends. Germline CDR1 reads ENHRY; CDR2 reads SYGVKD. The CDR3 contains 14 residues. CDR3 loop: CAISEIGGAYEQYF. The CDR3 DNA follows: TGTGCCATCAGTGAGATAGGAGGAGCCTACGAGCAGTACTTC.

The CDR3 DNA follows: TGCAGCGTTGACGCTAGCGGGTCCTACAATGAGCAGTTCTTC. Protein product: CSVDASGSYNEQFF. The J gene is TRBJ2-1, the V gene TRBV29-1, with 8 positions matching TRBD2. Trimming cost V 3 bases and J 1 base; bases outside gene matches: 2. The CDR3 has 14 amino acids. The germline gives CDR1 SQVTM, CDR2 ANQGSEA.

The CDR3 sequence is CASSPAAGELSYEQYF. The CDR3, as DNA: TGTGCCAGCAGTCCCGCGGCGGGGGAACTTTCCTACGAGCAGTACTTC. The J gene is TRBJ2-7, the V gene TRBV27, with TRBD2 matching over 7 bases. This CDR3 comprises 16 residues. The germline gives CDR1 MNHEY, CDR2 SMNVEV (reference sequence). Losses at the gene ends were 5 bases for V and 1 base for J; bases not matched to a gene: 11.